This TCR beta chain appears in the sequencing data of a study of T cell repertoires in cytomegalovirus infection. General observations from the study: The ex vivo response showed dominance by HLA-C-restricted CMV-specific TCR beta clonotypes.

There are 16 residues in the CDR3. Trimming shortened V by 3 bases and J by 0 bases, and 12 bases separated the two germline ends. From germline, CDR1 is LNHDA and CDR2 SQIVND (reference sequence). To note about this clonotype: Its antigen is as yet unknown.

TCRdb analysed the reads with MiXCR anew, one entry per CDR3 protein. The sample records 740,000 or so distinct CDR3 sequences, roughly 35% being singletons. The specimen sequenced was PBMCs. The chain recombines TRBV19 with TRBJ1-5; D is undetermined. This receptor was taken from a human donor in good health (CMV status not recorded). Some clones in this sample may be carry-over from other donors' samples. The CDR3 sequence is CASSIATSFSNQPQHF. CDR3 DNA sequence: TGTGCCAGTAGTATTGCGACAAGCTTTAGCAATCAGCCCCAGCATTTT.